A single sample gave rise to the 20 T cell receptor beta chains below, sequenced in a study of Graves' ophthalmopathy and Graves' hyperthyroidism. The authors amplified TCR beta CDR3 regions, and they did so from RNA transcripts for repertoire sequencing. HTBI primers primed a first-round RT-PCR, and a second-round multiplex PCR followed. Using its own MiXCR run on the multiplex PCR reads, TCRdb lists one record per CDR3 protein. Among around 660,000 distinct CDR3 sequences listed, about 41% were seen once. The sequencing sample was made of peripheral blood. These receptors all come from an adult man with Graves' ophthalmopathy.

V usage is TRBV10-3 and J usage is TRBJ2-5, with TRBD2 as a possible D gene (5 bases). From germline, CDR1 is ENHRY and CDR2 SYGVKD. The CDR3 loop spans 14 amino acids. Trimming left V 3 bases short and J 3 bases short, with 11 bases between. The CDR3 protein is CAISEGRGKETQYF. The CDR3 coding sequence is TGTGCCATCAGTGAAGGGAGAGGCAAAGAGACCCAGTACTTC.

The table lists this clonotype with a count of one. The CDR3 DNA reads TGCAGCGTTGAAGGGGGGTCTTCTGGCTACACCTTC. It yields the protein CSVEGGSSGYTF. The chain couples TRBV29-1 to TRBJ1-2; maybe TRBD1 (5 bases). This CDR3 has 12 residues. V was cut by 1 base and J by 7 bases, with 10 bases left in between. Germline V lookup: CDR1 SQVTM, CDR2 ANQGSEA.

CDR3 amino acids: CASTGGGTGPGNQPQHF. In nucleotides, the CDR3 is TGTGCCAGCACGGGGGGGGGAACAGGTCCGGGCAATCAGCCCCAGCATTTT. V gene TRBV19 combines with J gene TRBJ1-5, with a weak D call TRBD1 (5 bases). V lost 9 bases, J lost 2 bases, and 23 bases lay in between. The CDR3 sequence is 17 residues long. CDR1 and CDR2 from the germline V gene are LNHDA and SQIVND (reference sequence).

Points on this clonotype: Being one base from a much bigger clone, this may be a read error. The missing conserved phenylalanine or tryptophan at the end of this CDR3 makes a read error likely. V and J are TRBV7-4 and TRBJ1-2, with D possibly TRBD1 on 6 matching bases. V dropped 0 bases and J dropped 8 bases, with 10 bases sitting between them. The CDR3 has 13 residues. The germline gives CDR1 SGHVT, CDR2 SQSDAQ. The CDR3 nucleotides read TGTGCCAGCAGCTTAGCCCAGGGGAGAGGCTACACCTCC. It is translated as CASSLAQGRGYTS.

This clonotype was seen many times. V is TRBV15 and J is TRBJ1-4; D is uncertain. The CDR3 runs 15 residues. The V gene's germline CDR1 is LNHNV and CDR2 YYDKDF (reference sequence). V lost 1 base to trimming and J lost 8 bases, with 14 bases between them. CDR3 in amino acids: CATSRAGGPREKLFF. In nucleotides, the CDR3 is TGTGCCACCAGCAGAGCTGGCGGCCCACGGGAAAAACTGTTTTTT.

J is TRBJ1-5 and V is TRBV4-1, with 8 bases fitting TRBD1. Trimming at V came to 2 bases and at J to 4 bases, leaving 7 bases not matched to a gene. The CDR3 is made up of 16 amino acids. Per germline, CDR1 MGHRA and CDR2 YSYEKL. CDR3 sequence: CASSQPGRGLNQPQHF. The CDR3 DNA reads TGCGCCAGCAGCCAACCGGGCAGGGGGCTGAATCAGCCCCAGCATTTT.

The CDR3 protein is CAISQSGMNQPQHF. As DNA, the CDR3 is TGTGCCATCAGTCAATCAGGGATGAATCAGCCCCAGCATTTT. V usage is TRBV10-3 and J usage is TRBJ1-5; a weak D match, TRBD1 (5 bases). CDR3 size: 14 residues. CDR1 is ENHRY and CDR2 is SYGVKD in the germline V gene. The V end lost 5 bases, the J end lost 4 bases, and 12 bases lay between the germline ends.

This sequence joins TRBV6-5 and TRBJ2-7; D not resolved. V lost 0 bases, J lost 3 bases, and 12 bases lay in between. The CDR3 has 15 amino acids. Germline loops: CDR1 MNHEY, CDR2 SVGAGI. CDR3 nucleotide sequence: TGTGCCAGCAGTTACTCGATCGACCGTCGCTACGAGCAGTACTTC. It translates to CASSYSIDRRYEQYF.

At least ten counts were recorded for this clonotype. The gene calls are TRBV29-1 and TRBJ1-1; no reliable D call. The length of the CDR3 is 14 residues. The germline V gene encodes CDR1 SQVTM and CDR2 ANQGSEA. V shed 0 bases and J shed 2 bases, with 10 bases lying between them. The CDR3: CSVEETRINTEAFF. Here the CDR3 DNA reads TGCAGCGTTGAAGAAACCCGGATAAACACTGAAGCTTTCTTT. The full variable domain, its missing parts supplied by reference TRBV29-1 and TRBJ1-1, is SAVISQKPSRDICQRGTSLTIQCQVDSQVTMMFWYRQQPGQSLTLIATANQGSEATYESGFVIDKFPISRPNLTFSTLTVSNMSPEDSSIYLCSVEETRINTEAFFGQGTRLTVV.

The sample holds one count of this clonotype. This chain connects TRBV29-1 to TRBJ2-6; the D gene could be TRBD1 or TRBD2 (6 bases each). Germline values: CDR1 SQVTM, CDR2 ANQGSEA. Trimming left V 5 bases short and J 4 bases short, with 15 bases between. CDR3 size: 15 residues. The CDR3 protein is CSVLQGGTGANVLTF. CDR3 DNA sequence: TGCAGCGTTCTACAGGGAGGCACCGGGGCCAACGTCCTGACTTTC.

V and J are TRBV7-2 and TRBJ1-2; D gene unclear. The CDR3 runs to 13 residues. Germline CDR1 and CDR2: SGHTA and FQGNSA. The ends were cut back, 5 bases at V and 4 bases at J, with 11 bases in the middle. The CDR3 here is CASSPKDGYGYTF. CDR3 bases: TGTGCCAGCAGCCCAAAGGACGGCTATGGCTACACCTTC.

This clonotype occurred many times. This chain connects TRBV11-2 to TRBJ2-5; the D gene is possibly TRBD1 (6 bases). The CDR3 loop spans 14 amino acids. Germline-derived CDR1 and CDR2 are SGHAT and FQNNGV. V was cut by 5 bases and J by 2 bases, with 12 bases left in between. The CDR3 bases are TGTGCCAGCAGCCCCCCCGGGACACAAGAGACCCAGTACTTC. This codes for CASSPPGTQETQYF.

Many counts were recorded for this clonotype. The genes are TRBV19 and TRBJ1-1; 10 bases map to TRBD1. V was pared by 4 bases and J by 2 bases, with 4 bases of the junction left unmatched. Germline assignment: CDR1 LNHDA and CDR2 SQIVND (reference sequence). This CDR3 has 15 residues. Written as DNA, the CDR3 is TGTGCCAGTAGTAGACAGGGGGCGGGAAACACTGAAGCTTTCTTT. Residues: CASSRQGAGNTEAFF.

The chain recombines TRBV15 with TRBJ1-2; D possibly corresponds to TRBD1 (5 bases). The ends were cut back, 0 bases at V and 12 bases at J, with 20 bases in the middle. Germline V gives CDR1 LNHNV, CDR2 YYDKDF (reference sequence). This CDR3 is built from 15 residues. This CDR3 is CATSRELSGSLGNTF. CDR3 DNA: TGTGCCACCAGCAGAGAGCTGTCAGGGAGTTTGGGTAACACCTTC.

V and J are TRBV29-1 and TRBJ2-5, with D perhaps TRBD1 (6 bases). The V and J ends lost 8 bases and 1 base respectively, with 17 bases between them. The CDR3 has 14 residues. Germline CDR1 is SQVTM and CDR2 is ANQGSEA. In DNA form, the CDR3 reads TGCAGCTTATCTGGCAGGGGTGGCCAAGAGACCCAGTACTTC. This codes for CSLSGRGGQETQYF. Complete variable domain (other parts from reference TRBV29-1 and TRBJ2-5): SAVISQKPSRDICQRGTSLTIQCQVDSQVTMMFWYRQQPGQSLTLIATANQGSEATYESGFVIDKFPISRPNLTFSTLTVSNMSPEDSSIYLCSLSGRGGQETQYFGPGTRLLVL.

J is TRBJ1-1 and V is TRBV5-8, with D maybe TRBD1 (6 bases). The V end was cut by 3 bases, the J end by 5 bases, with 14 bases between. This CDR3 is built from 14 residues. Germline loops: CDR1 SGHTS, CDR2 YDEGEE. CDR3 amino acids: CASSSPWRGTEAFF. CDR3 nucleotide sequence: TGTGCCAGCAGCTCTCCTTGGAGGGGGACTGAAGCTTTCTTT.

This clonotype has ten or more counts. The chain combines TRBV20-1 with TRBJ2-7; no firm D call. V lost 0 bases, J lost 2 bases, and 5 bases lay in between. This CDR3 is 12 amino acids long. In germline, CDR1 is DFQATT, CDR2 SNEGSKA (reference sequence). The CDR3 nucleotides read TGCAGTGCTAGAGATCAGGCCTACGAGCAGTACTTC. It encodes CSARDQAYEQYF.

This clonotype was observed many times. V gene TRBV6-5 combines with J gene TRBJ1-5; no clear D gene. Germline V gene data show CDR1 as MNHEY and CDR2 as SVGAGI. CDR3 length equals 11 residues. Trimming left V 6 bases short and J 9 bases short, with 9 bases between. DNA of the CDR3: TGTGCCAGCAGATTAATCAGGCCCCAGCATTTT. This gives the protein CASRLIRPQHF.

In DNA, the CDR3 is TGTGCCAGCAGCCAAGAGATGGGGTTCTACGAGCAGTACTTC. Encoded protein: CASSQEMGFYEQYF. J is TRBJ2-7 and V is TRBV25-1, with D unresolved. This CDR3 has 14 residues. V was pared by 6 bases and J by 3 bases, with 15 bases between. CDR1 is MGHDK and CDR2 is SYGVNS in the germline V gene.

This clonotype came up many times. This chain uses TRBV6-5 with TRBJ2-7; 9 bases map to TRBD1. The germline CDR1 and CDR2 sequences are MNHEY and SVGAGI. This CDR3 is 14 amino acids long. Trimming took 6 bases from V and 3 from J; bases not matched to a gene: 6. The CDR3 region has the DNA TGTGCCAGCAGCTCGGACAGGGGAGGCTACGAGCAGTACTTC. This sequence encodes CASSSDRGGYEQYF.